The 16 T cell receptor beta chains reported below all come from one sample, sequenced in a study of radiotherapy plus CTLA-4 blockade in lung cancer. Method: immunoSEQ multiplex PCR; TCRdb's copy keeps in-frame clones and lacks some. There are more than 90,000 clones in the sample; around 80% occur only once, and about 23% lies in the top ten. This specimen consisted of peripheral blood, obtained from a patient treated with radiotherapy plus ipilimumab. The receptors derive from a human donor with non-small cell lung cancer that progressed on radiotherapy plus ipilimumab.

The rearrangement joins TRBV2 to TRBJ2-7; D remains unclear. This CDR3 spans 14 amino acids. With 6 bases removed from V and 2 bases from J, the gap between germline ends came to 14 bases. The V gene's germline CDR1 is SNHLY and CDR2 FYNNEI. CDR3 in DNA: TGTGCCAGCAGGCTGGCAGTAGCTACCTACGAGCAGTACGTC. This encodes CASRLAVATYEQYV.

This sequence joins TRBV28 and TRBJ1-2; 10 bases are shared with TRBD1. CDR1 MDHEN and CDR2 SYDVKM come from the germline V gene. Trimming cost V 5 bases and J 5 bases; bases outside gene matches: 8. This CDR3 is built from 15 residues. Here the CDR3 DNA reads TGTGCCAGCAGTCCCACCGGGACAGGGGATTATGGCTACACCTTC. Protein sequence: CASSPTGTGDYGYTF.

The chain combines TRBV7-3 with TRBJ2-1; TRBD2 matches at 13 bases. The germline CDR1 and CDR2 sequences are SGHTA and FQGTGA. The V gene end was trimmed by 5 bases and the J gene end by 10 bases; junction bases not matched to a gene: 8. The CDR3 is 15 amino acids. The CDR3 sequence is CASSLGTSGIREQFF. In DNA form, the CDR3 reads TGTGCCAGCAGCCTTGGGACTAGCGGGATAAGGGAGCAGTTCTTC.

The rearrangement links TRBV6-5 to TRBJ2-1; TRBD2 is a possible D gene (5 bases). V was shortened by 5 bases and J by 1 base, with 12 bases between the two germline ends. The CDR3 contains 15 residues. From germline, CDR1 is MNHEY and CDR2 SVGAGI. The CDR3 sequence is CASSPTRESYNEQFF. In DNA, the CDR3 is TGTGCCAGCAGTCCAACTAGGGAATCCTACAATGAGCAGTTCTTC.

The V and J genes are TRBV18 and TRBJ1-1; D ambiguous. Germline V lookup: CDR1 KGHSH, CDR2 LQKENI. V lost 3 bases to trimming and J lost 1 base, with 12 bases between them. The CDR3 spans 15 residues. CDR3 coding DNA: TGTGCCAGCTCACCCGCCGGACGGGGGAACACTGAAGCTTTCTTT. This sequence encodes CASSPAGRGNTEAFF.

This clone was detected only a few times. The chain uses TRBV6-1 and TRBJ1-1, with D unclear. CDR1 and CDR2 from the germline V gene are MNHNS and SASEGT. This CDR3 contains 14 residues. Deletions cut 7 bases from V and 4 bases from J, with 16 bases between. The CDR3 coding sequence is TGTGCCAGCATTTTACGGGGATCGGGCACTGAAGCTTTCTTT. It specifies CASILRGSGTEAFF.

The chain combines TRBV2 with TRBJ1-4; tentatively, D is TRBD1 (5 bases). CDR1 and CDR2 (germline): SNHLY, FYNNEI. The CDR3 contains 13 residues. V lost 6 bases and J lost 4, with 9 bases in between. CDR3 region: CASRGTVNEKLFF. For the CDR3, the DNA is TGTGCCAGCAGGGGGACGGTTAATGAAAAACTGTTTTTT.

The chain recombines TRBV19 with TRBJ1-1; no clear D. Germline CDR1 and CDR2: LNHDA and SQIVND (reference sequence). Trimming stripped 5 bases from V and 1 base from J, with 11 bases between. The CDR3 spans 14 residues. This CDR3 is CASSLLGRNTEAFF. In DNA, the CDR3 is TGTGCCAGTAGTTTGCTGGGTAGGAACACTGAAGCTTTCTTT. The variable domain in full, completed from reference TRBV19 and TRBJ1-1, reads DGGITQSPKYLFRKEGQNVTLSCEQNLNHDAMYWYRQDPGQGLRLIYYSQIVNDFQKGDIAEGYSVSREKKESFPLTVTSAQKNPTAFYLCASSLLGRNTEAFFGQGTRLTVV.

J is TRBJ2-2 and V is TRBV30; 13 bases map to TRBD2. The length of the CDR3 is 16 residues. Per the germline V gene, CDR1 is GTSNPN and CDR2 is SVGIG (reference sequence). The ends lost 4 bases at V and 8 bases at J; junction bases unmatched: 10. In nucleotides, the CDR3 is TGTGCCTGGACCGGGGGACTAGCGGGACGGTCTGGGGAGCTGTTTTTT. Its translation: CAWTGGLAGRSGELFF.

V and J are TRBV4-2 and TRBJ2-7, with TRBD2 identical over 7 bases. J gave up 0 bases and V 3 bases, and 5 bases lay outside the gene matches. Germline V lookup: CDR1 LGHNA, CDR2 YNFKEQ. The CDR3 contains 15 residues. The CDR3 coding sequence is TGTGCCAGCAGCCACAGCGGGGATAGCTCCTACGAGCAGTACTTC. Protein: CASSHSGDSSYEQYF.

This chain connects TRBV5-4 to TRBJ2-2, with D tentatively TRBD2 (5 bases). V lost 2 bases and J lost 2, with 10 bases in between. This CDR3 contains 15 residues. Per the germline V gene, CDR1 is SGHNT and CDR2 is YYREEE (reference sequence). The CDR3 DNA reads TGTGCCAGCAGCTTTGGGAGTTTTAACACCGGGGAGCTGTTTTTT. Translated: CASSFGSFNTGELFF.

The CDR3 DNA reads as TGTGCCAGCGGTGTAGCGGGAGGGCCGGGCAATGAGCAGTTCTTC. Translation: CASGVAGGPGNEQFF. The J gene is TRBJ2-1, the V gene TRBV9, with 11 positions matching TRBD2. Germline V gives CDR1 SGDLS, CDR2 YYNGEE. This CDR3 is 15 amino acids long. The V and J ends lost 7 bases and 6 bases, in that order; junction bases with no gene match: 9.

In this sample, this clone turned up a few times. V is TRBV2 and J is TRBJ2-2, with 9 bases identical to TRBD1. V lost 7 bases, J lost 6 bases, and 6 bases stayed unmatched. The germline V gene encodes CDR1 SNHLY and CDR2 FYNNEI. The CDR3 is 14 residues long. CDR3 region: CASKRTGESGELFF. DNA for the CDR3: TGTGCCAGCAAGCGGACAGGGGAGTCCGGGGAGCTGTTTTTT. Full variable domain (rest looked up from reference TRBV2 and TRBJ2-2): EPEVTQTPSHQVTQMGQEVILRCVPISNHLYFYWYRQILGQKVEFLVSFYNNEISEKSEIFDDQFSVERPDGSNFTLKIRSTKLEDSAMYFCASKRTGESGELFFGEGSRLTVL.

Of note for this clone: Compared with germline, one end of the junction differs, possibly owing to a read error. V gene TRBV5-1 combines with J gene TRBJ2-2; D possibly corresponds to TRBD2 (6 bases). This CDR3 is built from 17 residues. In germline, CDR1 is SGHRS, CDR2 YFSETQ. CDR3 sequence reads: CASSLARGGTNTGEVFF. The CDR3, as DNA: TGCGCCAGCAGCTTGGCCCGGGGCGGAACTAACACCGGGGAGGTGTTTTTT.

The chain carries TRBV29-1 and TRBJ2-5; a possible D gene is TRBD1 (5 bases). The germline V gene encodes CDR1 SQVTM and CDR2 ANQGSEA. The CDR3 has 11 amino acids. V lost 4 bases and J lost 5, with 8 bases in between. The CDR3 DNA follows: TGCAGCGTTGTTAGGGGCGAGACCCAGTACTTC. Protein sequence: CSVVRGETQYF.

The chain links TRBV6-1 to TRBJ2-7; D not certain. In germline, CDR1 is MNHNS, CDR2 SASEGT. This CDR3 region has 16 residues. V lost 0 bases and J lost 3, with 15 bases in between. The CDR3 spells CASSEALGRNLYEQYF. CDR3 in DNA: TGTGCCAGCAGTGAAGCCCTGGGCCGAAATCTCTACGAGCAGTACTTC.